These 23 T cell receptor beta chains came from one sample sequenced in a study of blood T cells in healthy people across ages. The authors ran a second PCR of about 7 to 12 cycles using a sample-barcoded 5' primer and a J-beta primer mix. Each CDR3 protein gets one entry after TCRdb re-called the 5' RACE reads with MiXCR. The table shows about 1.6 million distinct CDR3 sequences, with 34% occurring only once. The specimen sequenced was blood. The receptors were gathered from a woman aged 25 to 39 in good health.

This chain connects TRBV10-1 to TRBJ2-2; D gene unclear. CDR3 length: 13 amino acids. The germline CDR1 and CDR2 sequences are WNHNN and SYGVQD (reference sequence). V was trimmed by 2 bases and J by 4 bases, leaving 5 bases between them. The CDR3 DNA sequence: TGCGCCAGCAGTGAGGCGAGCACCGGGGAGCTGTTTTTT. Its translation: CASSEASTGELFF.

The CDR3 bases are TGTGCCAGCAGTTACCCCGGGTTGGGTTCTAACGAGCAGTACTTC. As protein: CASSYPGLGSNEQYF. This sequence joins TRBV6-2 or TRBV6-3 and TRBJ2-7, with D unclear. Per the germline V gene, CDR1 is MNHEY and CDR2 is SVGEGT. The CDR3 is made up of 15 amino acids. V was pared by 2 bases and J by 5 bases, with 16 bases between.

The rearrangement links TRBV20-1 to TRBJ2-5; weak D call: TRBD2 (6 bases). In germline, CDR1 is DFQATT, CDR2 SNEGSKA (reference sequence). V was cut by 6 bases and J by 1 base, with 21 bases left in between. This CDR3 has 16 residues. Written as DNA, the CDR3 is TGCAGTGCCTGGGCGCTTAGCGGCTCCTTCCAAGAGACCCAGTACTTC. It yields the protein CSAWALSGSFQETQYF.

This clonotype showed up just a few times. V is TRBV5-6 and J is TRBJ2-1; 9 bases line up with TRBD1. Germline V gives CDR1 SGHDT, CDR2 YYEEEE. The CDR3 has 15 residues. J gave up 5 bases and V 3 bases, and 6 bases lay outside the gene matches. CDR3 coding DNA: TGTGCCAGCAGCTGGGACAGGGTCCCCAACAATGAGCAGTTCTTC. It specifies CASSWDRVPNNEQFF. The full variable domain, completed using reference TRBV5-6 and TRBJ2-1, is DAGVTQSPTHLIKTRGQQVTLRCSPKSGHDTVSWYQQALGQGPQFIFQYYEEEERQRGNFPDRFSGHQFPNYSSELNVNALLLGDSALYLCASSWDRVPNNEQFFGPGTRLTVL.

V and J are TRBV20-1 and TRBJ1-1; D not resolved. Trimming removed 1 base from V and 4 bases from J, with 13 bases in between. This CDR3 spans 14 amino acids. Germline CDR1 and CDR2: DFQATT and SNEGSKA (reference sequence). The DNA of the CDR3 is TGCAGTGCTAGAGCTAACTCCGGCGGCACTGAAGCTTTCTTT. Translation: CSARANSGGTEAFF.

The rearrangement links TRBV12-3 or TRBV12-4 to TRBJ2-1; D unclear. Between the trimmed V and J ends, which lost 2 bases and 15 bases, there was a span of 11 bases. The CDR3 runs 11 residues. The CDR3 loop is CASSLRARRFF. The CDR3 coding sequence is TGTGCCAGCAGTTTAAGGGCCCGGCGGTTCTTC.

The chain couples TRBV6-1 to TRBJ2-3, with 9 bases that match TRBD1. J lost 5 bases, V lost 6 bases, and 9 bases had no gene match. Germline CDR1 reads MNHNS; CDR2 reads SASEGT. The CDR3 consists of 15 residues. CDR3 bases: TGTGCCAGCAGCCTGGGACAGGGTGAGGGAGATACGCAGTATTTT. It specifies CASSLGQGEGDTQYF.

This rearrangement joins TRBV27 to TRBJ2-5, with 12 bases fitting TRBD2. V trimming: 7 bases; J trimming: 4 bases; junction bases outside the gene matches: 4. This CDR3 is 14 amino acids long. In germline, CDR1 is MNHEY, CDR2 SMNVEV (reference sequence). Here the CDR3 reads CASTPSGGAETQYF. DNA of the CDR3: TGTGCCAGCACCCCTAGCGGGGGGGCAGAGACCCAGTACTTC.

Here the CDR3 reads CACTRTGDFYGYTF. CDR3 nucleotide sequence: TGTGCCTGCACCCGGACAGGGGATTTCTATGGCTACACCTTC. V usage is TRBV9 and J usage is TRBJ1-2, with 9 bases identical to TRBD1. J was trimmed by 4 bases and V by 10 bases; bases with no gene match: 11. The CDR3 has 14 amino acids. Per the germline V gene, CDR1 is SGDLS and CDR2 is YYNGEE.

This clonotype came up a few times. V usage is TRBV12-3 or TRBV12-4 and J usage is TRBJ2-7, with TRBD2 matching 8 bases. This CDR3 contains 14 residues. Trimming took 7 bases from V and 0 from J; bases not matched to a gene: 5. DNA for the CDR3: TGTGCCAGCAACACGGGGGGGGTCTCCTACGAGCAGTACTTC. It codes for CASNTGGVSYEQYF.

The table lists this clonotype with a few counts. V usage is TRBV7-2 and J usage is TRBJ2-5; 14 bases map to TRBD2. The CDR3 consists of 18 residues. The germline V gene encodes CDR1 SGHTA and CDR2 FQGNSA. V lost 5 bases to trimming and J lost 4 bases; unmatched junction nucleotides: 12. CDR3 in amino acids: CASSNRLAGGPWTETQYF. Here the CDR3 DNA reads TGTGCCAGCAGCAATAGACTAGCGGGAGGGCCTTGGACAGAGACCCAGTACTTC.

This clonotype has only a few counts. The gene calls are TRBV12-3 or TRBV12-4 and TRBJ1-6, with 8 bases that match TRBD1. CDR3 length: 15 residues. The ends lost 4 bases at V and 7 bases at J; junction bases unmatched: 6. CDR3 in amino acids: CASSSGGVGNSPLHF. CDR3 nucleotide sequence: TGTGCCAGCAGTTCAGGGGGCGTTGGGAATTCACCCCTCCACTTT.

The CDR3 DNA is TGCGCCAGTTCCTGGGCGGCGGACACAGATACGCAGTATTTT. Its translation is CASSWAADTDTQYF. This rearrangement joins TRBV4-1 to TRBJ2-3; no clear D. Trimming left V 9 bases short and J 2 bases short, with 15 bases between. In germline, CDR1 is MGHRA, CDR2 YSYEKL. The CDR3 runs 14 residues.

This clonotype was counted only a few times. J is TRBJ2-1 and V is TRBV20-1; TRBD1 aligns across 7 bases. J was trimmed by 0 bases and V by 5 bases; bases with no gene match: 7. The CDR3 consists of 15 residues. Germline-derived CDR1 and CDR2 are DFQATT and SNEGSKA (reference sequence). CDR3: CSAERGGLSYNEQFF. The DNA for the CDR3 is TGCAGTGCTGAGCGAGGGGGCCTCTCCTACAATGAGCAGTTCTTC.

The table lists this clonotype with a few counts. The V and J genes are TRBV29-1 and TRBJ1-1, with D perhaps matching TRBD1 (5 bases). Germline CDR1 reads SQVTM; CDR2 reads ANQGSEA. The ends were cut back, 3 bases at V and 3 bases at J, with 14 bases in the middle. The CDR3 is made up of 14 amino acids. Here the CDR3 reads CSVDPETEDTEAFF. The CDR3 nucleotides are TGCAGCGTTGATCCGGAGACAGAGGACACTGAAGCTTTCTTT.

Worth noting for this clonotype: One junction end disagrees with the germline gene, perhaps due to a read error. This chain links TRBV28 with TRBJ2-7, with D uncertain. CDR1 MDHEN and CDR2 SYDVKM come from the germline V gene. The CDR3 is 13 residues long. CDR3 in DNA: TGTGCCGGCAGCCCCCCAAGCCTGGGTGGGCAGTACTTC. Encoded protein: CAGSPPSLGGQYF.

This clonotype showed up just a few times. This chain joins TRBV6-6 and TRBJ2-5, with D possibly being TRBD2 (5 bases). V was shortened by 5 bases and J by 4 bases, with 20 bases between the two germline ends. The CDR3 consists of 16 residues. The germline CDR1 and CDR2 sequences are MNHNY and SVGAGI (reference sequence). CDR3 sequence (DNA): TGTGCCAGCAGTCTCTCCGGAGGAAGGGTTGGAGAGACCCAGTACTTC. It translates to CASSLSGGRVGETQYF.

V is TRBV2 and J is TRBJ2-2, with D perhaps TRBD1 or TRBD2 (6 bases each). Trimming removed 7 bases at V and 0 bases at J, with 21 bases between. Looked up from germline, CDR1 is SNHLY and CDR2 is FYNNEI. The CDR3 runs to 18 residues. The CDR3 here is CASTQGGLLGANTGELFF. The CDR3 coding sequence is TGTGCCAGCACCCAAGGGGGGCTCCTGGGGGCGAACACCGGGGAGCTGTTTTTT. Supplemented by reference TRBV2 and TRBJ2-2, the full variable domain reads EPEVTQTPSHQVTQMGQEVILRCVPISNHLYFYWYRQILGQKVEFLVSFYNNEISEKSEIFDDQFSVERPDGSNFTLKIRSTKLEDSAMYFCASTQGGLLGANTGELFFGEGSRLTVL.

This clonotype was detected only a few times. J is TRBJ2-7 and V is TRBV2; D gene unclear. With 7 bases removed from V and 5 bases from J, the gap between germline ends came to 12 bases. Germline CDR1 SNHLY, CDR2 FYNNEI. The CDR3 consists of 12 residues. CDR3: CASMTGANEQYF. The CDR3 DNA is TGTGCCAGCATGACTGGCGCCAACGAGCAGTACTTC.

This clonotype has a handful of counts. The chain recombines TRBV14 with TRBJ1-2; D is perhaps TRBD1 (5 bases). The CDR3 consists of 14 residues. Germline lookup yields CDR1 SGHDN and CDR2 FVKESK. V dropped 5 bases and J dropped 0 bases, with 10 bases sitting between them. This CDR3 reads CASSIATANYGYTF. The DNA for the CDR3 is TGTGCCAGCAGCATAGCGACAGCTAACTATGGCTACACCTTC.

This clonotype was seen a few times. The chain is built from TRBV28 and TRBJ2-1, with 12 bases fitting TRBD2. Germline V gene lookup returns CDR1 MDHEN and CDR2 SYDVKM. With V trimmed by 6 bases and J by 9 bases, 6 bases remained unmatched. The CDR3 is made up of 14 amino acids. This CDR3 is CASRTSGGRGEQFF. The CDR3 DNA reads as TGTGCCAGCAGGACTAGCGGGGGTAGGGGTGAGCAGTTCTTC.

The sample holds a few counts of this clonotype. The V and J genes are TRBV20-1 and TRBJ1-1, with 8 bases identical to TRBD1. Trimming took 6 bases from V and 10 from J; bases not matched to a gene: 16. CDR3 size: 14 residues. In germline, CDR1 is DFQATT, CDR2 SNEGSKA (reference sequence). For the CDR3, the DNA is TGCAGTGCGGAGAGTAGACAGGGGCTCACTAGAGCTTTCTTT. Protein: CSAESRQGLTRAFF.

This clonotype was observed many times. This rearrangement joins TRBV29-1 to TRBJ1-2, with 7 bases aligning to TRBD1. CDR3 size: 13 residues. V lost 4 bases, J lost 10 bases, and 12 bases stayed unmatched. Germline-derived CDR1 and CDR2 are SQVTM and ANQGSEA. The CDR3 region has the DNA TGCAGCGTTGTTTCCCTAGGGGGCGAGTACTACACCTTC. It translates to CSVVSLGGEYYTF.